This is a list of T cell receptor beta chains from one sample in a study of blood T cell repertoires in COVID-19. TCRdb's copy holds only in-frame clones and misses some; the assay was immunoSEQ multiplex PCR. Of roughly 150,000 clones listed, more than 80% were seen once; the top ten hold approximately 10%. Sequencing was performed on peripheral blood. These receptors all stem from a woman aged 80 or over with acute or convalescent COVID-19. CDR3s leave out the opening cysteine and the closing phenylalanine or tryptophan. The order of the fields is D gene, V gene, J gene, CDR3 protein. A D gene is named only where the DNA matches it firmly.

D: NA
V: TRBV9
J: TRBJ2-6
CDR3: ASSVGYSGANVLT

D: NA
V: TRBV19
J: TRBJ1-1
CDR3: ASSMRKEGEAF

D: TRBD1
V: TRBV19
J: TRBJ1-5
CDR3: ASSMVAGGRDQPQH

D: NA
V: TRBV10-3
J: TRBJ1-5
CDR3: AISDNSNQPQH

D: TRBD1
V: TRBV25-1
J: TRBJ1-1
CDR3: ASSPTGMDTEAF

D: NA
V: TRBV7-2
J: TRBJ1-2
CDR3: ASSLDSLSNYGYT

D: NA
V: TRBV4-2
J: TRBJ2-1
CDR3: ASSQTFSGAYNEQF

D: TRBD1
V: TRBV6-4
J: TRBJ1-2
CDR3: ASRALGQGANYGYT

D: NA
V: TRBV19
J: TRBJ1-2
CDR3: ASSIAQGLGGYT

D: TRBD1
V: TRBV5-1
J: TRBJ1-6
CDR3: ASSLAKTGGNSPLH

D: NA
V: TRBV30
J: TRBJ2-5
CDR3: AWSPGSAQETQY

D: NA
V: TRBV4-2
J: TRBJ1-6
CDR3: ASSQDADSSYNSPLH

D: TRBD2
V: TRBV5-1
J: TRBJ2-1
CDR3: ASTAAIAGGRNEQF

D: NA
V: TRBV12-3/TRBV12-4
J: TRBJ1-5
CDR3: ASSPGFQPQH

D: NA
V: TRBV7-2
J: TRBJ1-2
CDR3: ASSRDSYYT

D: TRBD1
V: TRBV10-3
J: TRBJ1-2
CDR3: AISRQGAAGYT

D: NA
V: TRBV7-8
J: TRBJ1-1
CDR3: ASSLVRGGDTEAF

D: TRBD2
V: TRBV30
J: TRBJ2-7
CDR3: AWSPPGGSSYEQY

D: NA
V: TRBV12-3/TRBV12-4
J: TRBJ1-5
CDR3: ASSLSENQPQH

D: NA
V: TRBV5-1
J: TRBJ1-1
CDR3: ASSLDPETEAF

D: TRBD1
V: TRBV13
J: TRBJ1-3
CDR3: ASSTKDRGVSGNTIY

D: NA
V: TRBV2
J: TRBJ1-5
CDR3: ASSDQQPYSNQPQH

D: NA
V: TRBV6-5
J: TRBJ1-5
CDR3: ASREGGGNQPQH

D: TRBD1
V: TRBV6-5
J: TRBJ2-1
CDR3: ASSYGTGRDNEQF

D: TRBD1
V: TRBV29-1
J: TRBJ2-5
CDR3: SVGRQGAGETQY

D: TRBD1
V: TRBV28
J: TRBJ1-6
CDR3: ASSPILGQGNSPLH

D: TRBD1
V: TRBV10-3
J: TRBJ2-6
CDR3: AISPTGGSGANVLT

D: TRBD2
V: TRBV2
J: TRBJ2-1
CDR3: ASTSGRGLAGDIVDNEQF

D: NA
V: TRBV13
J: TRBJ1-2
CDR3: ASSSRGGPGYGYT

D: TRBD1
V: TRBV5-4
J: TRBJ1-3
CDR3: ASSFGTGGNTIY

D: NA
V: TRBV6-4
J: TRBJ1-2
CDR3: ASSDSSGNYGYT

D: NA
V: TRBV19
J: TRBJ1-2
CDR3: ASSKHSGTINYGYT

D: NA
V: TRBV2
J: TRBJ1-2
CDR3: ASRREAGYT

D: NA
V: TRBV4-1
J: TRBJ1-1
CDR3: ASSQVGAGAEAF

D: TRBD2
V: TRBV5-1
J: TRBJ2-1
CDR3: ASSSPLEAGGFNEQF

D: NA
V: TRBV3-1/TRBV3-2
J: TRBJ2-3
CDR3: ASSPPGGTDTQY

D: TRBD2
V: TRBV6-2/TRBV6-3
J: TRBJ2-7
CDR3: ASSSPTSGGIYEQY

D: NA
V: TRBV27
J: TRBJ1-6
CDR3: ASSRKTAGSSYNSPLH

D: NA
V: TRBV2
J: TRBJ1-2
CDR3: ASRQRVGMFYGYT

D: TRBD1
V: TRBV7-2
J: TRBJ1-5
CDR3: ASSLEQGNNQPQH

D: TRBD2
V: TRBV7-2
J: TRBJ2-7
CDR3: ASSLVSGGGEQY

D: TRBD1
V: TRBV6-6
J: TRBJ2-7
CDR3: ASNRGQGATYEQY

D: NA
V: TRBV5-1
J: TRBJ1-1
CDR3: ASSLAALNTEAF

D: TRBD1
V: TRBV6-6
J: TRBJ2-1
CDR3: ASSYSNRGDEQF

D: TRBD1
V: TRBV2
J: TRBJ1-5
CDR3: ASKKTGGAGQPQH

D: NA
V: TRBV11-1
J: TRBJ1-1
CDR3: ASSVSRLEEAF

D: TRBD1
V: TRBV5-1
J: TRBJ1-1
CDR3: ASSMGQEYMNTEAF

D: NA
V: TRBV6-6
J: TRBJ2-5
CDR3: ASSSQGSQETQY

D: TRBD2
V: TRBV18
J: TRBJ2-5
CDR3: ASSPYPAGEQTQY

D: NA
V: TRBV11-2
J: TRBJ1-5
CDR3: ASSLDRLQPQH

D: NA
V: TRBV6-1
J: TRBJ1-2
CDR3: ASSERTVYGYT

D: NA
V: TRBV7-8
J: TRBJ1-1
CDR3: ASSLEGVNTEAF

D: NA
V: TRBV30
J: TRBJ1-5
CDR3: AWGQTSGDQPQH

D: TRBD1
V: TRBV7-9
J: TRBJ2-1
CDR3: ASSRGTGGYNEQF

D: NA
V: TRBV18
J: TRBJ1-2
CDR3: ASATGNYGYT

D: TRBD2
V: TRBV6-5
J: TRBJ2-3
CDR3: ASSRDYTDTQY

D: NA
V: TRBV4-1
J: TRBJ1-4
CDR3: ASSQDRGVANEKLF